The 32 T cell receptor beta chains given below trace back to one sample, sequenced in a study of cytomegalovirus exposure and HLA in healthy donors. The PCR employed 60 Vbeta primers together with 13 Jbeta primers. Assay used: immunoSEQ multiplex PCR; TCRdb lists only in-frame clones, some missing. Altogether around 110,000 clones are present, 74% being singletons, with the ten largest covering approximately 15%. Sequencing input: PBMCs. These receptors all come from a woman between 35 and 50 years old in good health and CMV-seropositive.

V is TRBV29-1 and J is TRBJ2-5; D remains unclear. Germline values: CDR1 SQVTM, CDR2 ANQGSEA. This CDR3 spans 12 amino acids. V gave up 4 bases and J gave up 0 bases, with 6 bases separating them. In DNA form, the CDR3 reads TGCAGCGTTGCCCCAAACCAAGAGACCCAGTACTTC. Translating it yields CSVAPNQETQYF.

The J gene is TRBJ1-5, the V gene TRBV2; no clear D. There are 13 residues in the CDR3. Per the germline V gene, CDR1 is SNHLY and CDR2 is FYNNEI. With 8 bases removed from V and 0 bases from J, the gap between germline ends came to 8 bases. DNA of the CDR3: TGTGCCAGCCAAACAGATAGCAATCAGCCCCAGCATTTT. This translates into CASQTDSNQPQHF. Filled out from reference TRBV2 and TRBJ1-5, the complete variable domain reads EPEVTQTPSHQVTQMGQEVILRCVPISNHLYFYWYRQILGQKVEFLVSFYNNEISEKSEIFDDQFSVERPDGSNFTLKIRSTKLEDSAMYFCASQTDSNQPQHFGDGTRLSIL.

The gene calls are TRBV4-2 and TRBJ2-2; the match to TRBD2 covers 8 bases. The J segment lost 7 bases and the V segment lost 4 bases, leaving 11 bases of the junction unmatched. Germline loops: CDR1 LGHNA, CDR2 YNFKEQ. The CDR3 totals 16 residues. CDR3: CASSLVDGGADGELFF. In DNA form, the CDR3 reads TGTGCCAGCAGCCTAGTAGACGGGGGGGCCGACGGGGAGCTGTTTTTT.

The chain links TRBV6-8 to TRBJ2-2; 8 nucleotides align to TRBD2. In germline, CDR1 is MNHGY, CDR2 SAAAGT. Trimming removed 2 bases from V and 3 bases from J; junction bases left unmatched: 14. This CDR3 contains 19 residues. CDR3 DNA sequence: TGTGCCAGCAGTTACCCGCGGGGTGAGCGGGGGCCTTACACCGGGGAGCTGTTTTTT. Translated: CASSYPRGERGPYTGELFF.

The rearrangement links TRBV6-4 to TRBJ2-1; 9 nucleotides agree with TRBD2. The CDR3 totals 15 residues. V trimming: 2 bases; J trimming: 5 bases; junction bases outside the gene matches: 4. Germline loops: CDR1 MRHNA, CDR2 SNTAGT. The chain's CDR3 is CASSDEAGGNNEQFF. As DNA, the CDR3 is TGTGCCAGCAGTGACGAAGCGGGGGGAAACAATGAGCAGTTCTTC.

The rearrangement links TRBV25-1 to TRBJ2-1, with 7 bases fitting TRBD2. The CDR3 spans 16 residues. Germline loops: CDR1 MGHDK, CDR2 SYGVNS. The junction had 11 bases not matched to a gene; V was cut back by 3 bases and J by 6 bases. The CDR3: CASSEKGSGVSNEQFF. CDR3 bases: TGTGCCAGCAGTGAGAAAGGCAGCGGGGTAAGCAATGAGCAGTTCTTC.

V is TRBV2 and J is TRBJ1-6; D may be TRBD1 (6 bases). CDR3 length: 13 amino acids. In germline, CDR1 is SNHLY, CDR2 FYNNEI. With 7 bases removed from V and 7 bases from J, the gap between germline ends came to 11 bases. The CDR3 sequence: CASTDQGNSPLHF. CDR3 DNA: TGTGCCAGCACCGACCAGGGGAATTCACCCCTCCACTTT. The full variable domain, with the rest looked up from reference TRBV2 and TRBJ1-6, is EPEVTQTPSHQVTQMGQEVILRCVPISNHLYFYWYRQILGQKVEFLVSFYNNEISEKSEIFDDQFSVERPDGSNFTLKIRSTKLEDSAMYFCASTDQGNSPLHFGNGTRLTVT.

CDR3 region: CASSLLGPGQGRLGSTGELFF. CDR3 nucleotides: TGTGCCAGCAGTCTCCTCGGGCCGGGACAGGGGAGGCTAGGGAGCACCGGGGAGCTGTTTTTT. The chain carries TRBV27 and TRBJ2-2; 10 bases match TRBD1. V gave up 5 bases and J gave up 4 bases; unmatched junction bases: 22. Germline assignment: CDR1 MNHEY and CDR2 SMNVEV (reference sequence). The CDR3 runs to 21 residues.

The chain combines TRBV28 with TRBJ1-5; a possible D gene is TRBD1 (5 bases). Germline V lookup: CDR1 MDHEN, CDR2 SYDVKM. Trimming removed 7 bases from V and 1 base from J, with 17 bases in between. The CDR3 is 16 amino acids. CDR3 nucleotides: TGTGCCAGCATCTGGGGGGGTGTAAGAAGCAATCAGCCCCAGCATTTT. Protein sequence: CASIWGGVRSNQPQHF.

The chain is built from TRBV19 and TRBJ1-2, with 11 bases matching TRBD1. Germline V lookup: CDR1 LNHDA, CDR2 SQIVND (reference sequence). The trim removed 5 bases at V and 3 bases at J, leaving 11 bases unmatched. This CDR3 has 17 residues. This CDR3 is CASSVPRTGGHYYGYTF. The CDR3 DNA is TGTGCCAGTAGTGTCCCCCGGACAGGGGGCCACTACTATGGCTACACCTTC. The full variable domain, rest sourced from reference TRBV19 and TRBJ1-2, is DGGITQSPKYLFRKEGQNVTLSCEQNLNHDAMYWYRQDPGQGLRLIYYSQIVNDFQKGDIAEGYSVSREKKESFPLTVTSAQKNPTAFYLCASSVPRTGGHYYGYTFGSGTRLTVV.

The CDR3 is CASSLGGDLQETQYF. The DNA of the CDR3 is TGCGCCAGCAGCTTGGGAGGGGACTTACAAGAGACCCAGTACTTC. The J gene is TRBJ2-5, the V gene TRBV5-1; tentative D call: TRBD2 (6 bases). Trimming took off 0 bases at V and 2 bases at J, with 11 bases between the two ends. CDR1 is SGHRS, CDR2 YFSETQ, per germline. CDR3 length: 15 residues.

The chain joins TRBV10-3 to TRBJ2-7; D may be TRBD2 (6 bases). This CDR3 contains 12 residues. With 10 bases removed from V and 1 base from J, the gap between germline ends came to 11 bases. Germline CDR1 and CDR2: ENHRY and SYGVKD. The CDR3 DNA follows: TGTGCCACCATGGGGACTTCCTACGAGCAGTACTTC. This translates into CATMGTSYEQYF.

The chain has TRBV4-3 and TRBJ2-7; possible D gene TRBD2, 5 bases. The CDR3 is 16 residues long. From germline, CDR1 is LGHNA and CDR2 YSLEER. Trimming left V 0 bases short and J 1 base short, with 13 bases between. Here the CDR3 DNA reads TGCGCCAGCAGCCAAGATCATCGGGGAAGGTCCTACGAGCAGTACTTC. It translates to CASSQDHRGRSYEQYF.

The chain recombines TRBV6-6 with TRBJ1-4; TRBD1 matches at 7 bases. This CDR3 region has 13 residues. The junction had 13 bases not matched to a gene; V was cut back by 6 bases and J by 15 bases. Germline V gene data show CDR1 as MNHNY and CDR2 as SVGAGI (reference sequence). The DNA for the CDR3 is TGTGCCAGCAGGGAGACAGGGCCAACTGGGGTGTTTTTT. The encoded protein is CASRETGPTGVFF.

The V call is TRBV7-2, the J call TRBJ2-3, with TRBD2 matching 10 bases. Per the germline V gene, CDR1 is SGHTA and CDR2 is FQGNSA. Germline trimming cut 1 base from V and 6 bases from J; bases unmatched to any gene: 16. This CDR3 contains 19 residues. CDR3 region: CASSLVALGASGGGDTQYF. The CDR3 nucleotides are TGTGCCAGCAGCTTAGTGGCGCTCGGAGCTAGCGGGGGCGGGGATACGCAGTATTTT. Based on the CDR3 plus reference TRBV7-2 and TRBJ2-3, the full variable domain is GAGVSQSPSNKVTEKGKDVELRCDPISGHTALYWYRQSLGQGLEFLIYFQGNSAPDKSGLPSDRFSAERTGGSVSTLTIQRTQQEDSAVYLCASSLVALGASGGGDTQYFGPGTRLTVL.

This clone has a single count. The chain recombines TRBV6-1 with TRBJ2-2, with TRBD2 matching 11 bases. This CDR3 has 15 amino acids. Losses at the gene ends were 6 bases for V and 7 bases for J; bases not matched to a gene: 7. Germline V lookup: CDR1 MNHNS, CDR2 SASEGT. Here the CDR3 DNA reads TGTGCCAGCAGGAGTGGGACTAGCGGTGGCGGGGAGCTGTTTTTT. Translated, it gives CASRSGTSGGGELFF.

Written as DNA, the CDR3 is TGTGCCAGCAGCCAAGGACAGCAGAGCTCCTATAATTCACCCCTCCACTTT. Amino acid sequence: CASSQGQQSSYNSPLHF. The V call is TRBV4-2, the J call TRBJ1-6, with D tentatively TRBD1 (5 bases). Trimming stripped 1 base from V and 0 bases from J, with 10 bases between. Germline lookup yields CDR1 LGHNA and CDR2 YNFKEQ. CDR3 length: 17 amino acids.

CDR3 nucleotide sequence: TGTGCCAGCAGCCAGGGGCGACAGGGCGGCTACACCTTC. This translates into CASSQGRQGGYTF. This rearrangement joins TRBV4-2 to TRBJ1-2; 7 bases agree with TRBD1. Trimming removed 3 bases from V and 8 bases from J; junction bases left unmatched: 6. Germline values: CDR1 LGHNA, CDR2 YNFKEQ. This CDR3 has 13 residues.

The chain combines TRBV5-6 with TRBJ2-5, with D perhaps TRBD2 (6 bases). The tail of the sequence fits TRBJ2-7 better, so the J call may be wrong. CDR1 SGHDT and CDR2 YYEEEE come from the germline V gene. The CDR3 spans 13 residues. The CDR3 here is CASSPGGRGEQYF. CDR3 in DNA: TGTGCCAGCAGCCCCGGGGGTCGGGGCGAGCAGTACTTC.

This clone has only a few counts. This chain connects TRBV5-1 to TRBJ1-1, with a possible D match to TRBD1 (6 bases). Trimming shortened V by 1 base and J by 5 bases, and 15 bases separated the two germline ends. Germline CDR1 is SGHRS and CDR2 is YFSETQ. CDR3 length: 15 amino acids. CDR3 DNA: TGCGCCAGCAGCTTGATCGAGGACCAGGGGACTGAAGCTTTCTTT. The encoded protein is CASSLIEDQGTEAFF.

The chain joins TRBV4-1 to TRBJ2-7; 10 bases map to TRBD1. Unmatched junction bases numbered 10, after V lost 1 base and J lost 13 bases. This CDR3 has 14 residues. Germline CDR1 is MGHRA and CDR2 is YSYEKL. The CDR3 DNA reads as TGCGCCAGCAGCCAAGTTGGGGGACAGGGGAGCCGATACTTC. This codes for CASSQVGGQGSRYF.

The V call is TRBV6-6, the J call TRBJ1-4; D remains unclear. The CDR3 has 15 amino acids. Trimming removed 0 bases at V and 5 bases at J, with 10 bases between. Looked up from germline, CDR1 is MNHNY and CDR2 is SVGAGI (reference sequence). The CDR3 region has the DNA TGTGCCAGCAGTTACTCATCAGGATTGAATGAAAAACTGTTTTTT. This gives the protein CASSYSSGLNEKLFF.

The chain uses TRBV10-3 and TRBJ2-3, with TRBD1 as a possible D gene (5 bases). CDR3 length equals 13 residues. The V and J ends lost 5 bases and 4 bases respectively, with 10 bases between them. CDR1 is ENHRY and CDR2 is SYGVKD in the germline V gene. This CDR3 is CAISPTVPDTQYF. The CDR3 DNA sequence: TGTGCCATCAGTCCGACAGTGCCAGATACGCAGTATTTT.

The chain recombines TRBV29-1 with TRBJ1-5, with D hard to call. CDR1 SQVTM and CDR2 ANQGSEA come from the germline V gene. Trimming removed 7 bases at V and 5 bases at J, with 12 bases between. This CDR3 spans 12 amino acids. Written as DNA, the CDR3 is TGCAGCGCCGCCGCCGCGGATCAGCCCCAGCATTTT. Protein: CSAAAADQPQHF.

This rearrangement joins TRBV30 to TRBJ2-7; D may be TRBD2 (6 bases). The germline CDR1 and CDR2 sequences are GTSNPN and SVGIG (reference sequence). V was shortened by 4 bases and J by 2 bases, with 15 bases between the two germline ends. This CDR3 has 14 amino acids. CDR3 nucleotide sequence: TGTGCCTGGACTCGGGGGACGACGACCTACGAGCAGTACTTC. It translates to CAWTRGTTTYEQYF.

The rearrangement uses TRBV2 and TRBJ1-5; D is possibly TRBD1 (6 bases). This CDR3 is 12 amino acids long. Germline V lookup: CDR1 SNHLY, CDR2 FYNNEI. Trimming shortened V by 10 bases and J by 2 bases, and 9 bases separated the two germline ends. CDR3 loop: CATRQGNQPQHF. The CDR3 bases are TGTGCCACACGACAGGGCAATCAGCCCCAGCATTTT.

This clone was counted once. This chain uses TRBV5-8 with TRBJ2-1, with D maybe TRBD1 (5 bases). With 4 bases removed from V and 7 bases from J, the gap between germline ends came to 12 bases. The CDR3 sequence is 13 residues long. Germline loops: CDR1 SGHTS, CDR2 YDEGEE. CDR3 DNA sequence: TGTGCCAGCAGCCAAAGGTCAGGGAATGAGCAGTTCTTC. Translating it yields CASSQRSGNEQFF.

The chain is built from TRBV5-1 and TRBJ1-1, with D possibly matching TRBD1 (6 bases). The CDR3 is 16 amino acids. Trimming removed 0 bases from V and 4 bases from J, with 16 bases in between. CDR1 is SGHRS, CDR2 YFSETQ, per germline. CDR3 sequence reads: CASSLDGRGGGTEAFF. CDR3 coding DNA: TGCGCCAGCAGCTTGGATGGTCGGGGAGGGGGCACTGAAGCTTTCTTT. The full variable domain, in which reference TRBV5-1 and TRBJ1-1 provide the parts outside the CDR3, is KAGVTQTPRYLIKTRGQQVTLSCSPISGHRSVSWYQQTPGQGLQFLFEYFSETQRNKGNFPGRFSGRQFSNSRSEMNVSTLELGDSALYLCASSLDGRGGGTEAFFGQGTRLTVV.

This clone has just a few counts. The CDR3 loop is CASWDRGGNQPQHF. Written as DNA, the CDR3 is TGTGCCAGCTGGGACAGGGGAGGCAATCAGCCCCAGCATTTT. The chain is built from TRBV6-6 and TRBJ1-5, with 10 bases identical to TRBD1. J gave up 2 bases and V 8 bases, and 3 bases lay outside the gene matches. The CDR3 runs to 14 residues. CDR1 and CDR2 (germline): MNHNY, SVGAGI (reference sequence).

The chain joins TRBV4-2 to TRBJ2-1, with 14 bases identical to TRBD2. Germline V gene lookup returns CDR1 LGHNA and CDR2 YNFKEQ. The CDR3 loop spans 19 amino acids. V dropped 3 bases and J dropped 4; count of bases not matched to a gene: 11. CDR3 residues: CASSHPPGLAGDKYNEQFF. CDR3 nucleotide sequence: TGTGCCAGCAGCCATCCACCGGGACTAGCGGGGGACAAATACAATGAGCAGTTCTTC.

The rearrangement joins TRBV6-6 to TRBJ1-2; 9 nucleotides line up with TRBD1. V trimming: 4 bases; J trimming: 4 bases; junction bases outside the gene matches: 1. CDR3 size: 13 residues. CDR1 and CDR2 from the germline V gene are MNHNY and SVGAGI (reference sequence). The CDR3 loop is CASSSDRGYGYTF. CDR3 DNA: TGTGCCAGCAGTTCGGACAGGGGCTATGGCTACACCTTC.

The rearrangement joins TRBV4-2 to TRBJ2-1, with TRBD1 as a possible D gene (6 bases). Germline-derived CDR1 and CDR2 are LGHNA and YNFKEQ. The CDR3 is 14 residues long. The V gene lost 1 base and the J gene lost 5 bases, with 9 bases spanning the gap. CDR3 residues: CASSQVQGNNEQFF. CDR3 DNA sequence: TGTGCCAGCAGCCAAGTACAGGGAAACAATGAGCAGTTCTTC.